The present T cell receptor beta chain was sequenced within a study of blood T cells in healthy people across ages. CDR3 length: 15 residues. Germline CDR1 reads MNHNY; CDR2 reads SVGAGI (reference sequence). Individuals who donated were healthy Caucasians from Russia aged roughly 6 to 90. Per sample, at least 5 micrograms of total RNA were extracted. Sample-barcoded 5' priming and a J-beta primer mix drove a second PCR of about 6 to 12 cycles. Each single sample gave us at least 3 million CDR3-containing paired-end reads. TCRdb reanalysed the 5' RACE reads using MiXCR and keeps one entry per CDR3 protein. The sample holds 600,000 to 850,000 distinct CDR3 sequences, roughly 25% seen once. This clonotype was observed a handful of times. These sequences were also reported in another study, on T cells of mothers and their children. This second study notes: Overlap in related mother-child pairs always slightly exceeded unrelated pairs, never significantly.

This receptor was taken from a boy between 10 and 17 years old in good health. This rearrangement joins TRBV6-6 to TRBJ2-5, with D maybe TRBD1 (6 bases). The DNA end is a closer match to TRBJ2-7, so the J assignment may be wrong. The sequencing sample was made of blood. The CDR3 sequence is CASTDTAGAGHEQYF. Written as DNA, the CDR3 is TGTGCCAGCACCGACACGGCAGGGGCAGGACACGAGCAGTACTTC.